These 16 T cell receptor beta chains came from one sample sequenced in a study of cytomegalovirus exposure and HLA in healthy donors. The study ran its PCR with 60 Vbeta and 13 Jbeta primers. Here immunoSEQ multiplex PCR was the method, and the copy in TCRdb shows in-frame clones only, minus some. The sample includes about 160,000 clones, roughly 80% of them seen just once. Sample: PBMCs. These receptors originate from a woman aged 50 to 60 in good health and CMV-seronegative.

The genes are TRBV6-5 and TRBJ2-2; perhaps TRBD2 as D (5 bases). Trimming pared 0 bases from V and 4 bases from J, leaving 9 bases between. In germline, CDR1 is MNHEY, CDR2 SVGAGI. This CDR3 is built from 15 residues. In DNA, the CDR3 is TGTGCCAGCAGTTACTCAGCGGATCTCACCGGGGAGCTGTTTTTT. Protein product: CASSYSADLTGELFF.

The chain uses TRBV30 and TRBJ1-1; maybe TRBD1 (5 bases). The CDR3 spans 12 residues. The germline CDR1 and CDR2 sequences are GTSNPN and SVGIG (reference sequence). The V gene lost 1 base and the J gene lost 8 bases, with 11 bases spanning the gap. In DNA form, the CDR3 reads TGTGCCTGGAGTGCGACGGACATCGAAGCTTTCTTT. Translated: CAWSATDIEAFF.

V is TRBV18 and J is TRBJ1-6; D is unresolved. The CDR3 has 18 amino acids. The V gene lost 1 base and the J gene lost 0 bases, with 13 bases spanning the gap. CDR1 is KGHSH, CDR2 LQKENI, per germline. As DNA, the CDR3 is TGTGCCAGCTCACCACTATCGATCGGTAGCTCCTATAATTCACCCCTCCACTTT. Amino acid sequence: CASSPLSIGSSYNSPLHF.

V and J are TRBV11-2 and TRBJ2-1, with a tentative D call TRBD1 (5 bases). This CDR3 has 12 residues. Between the trimmed V and J ends, which lost 1 base and 12 bases, there was a span of 10 bases. Germline CDR1 SGHAT, CDR2 FQNNGV. Written as DNA, the CDR3 is TGTGCCAGCAGCTTAGTAGGGGTGGGGCAGTTCTTC. Its translation is CASSLVGVGQFF.

The chain links TRBV15 to TRBJ2-6; the D is unclear. V gave up 0 bases and J gave up 0 bases, with 3 bases separating them. CDR3 length: 15 residues. Germline CDR1 and CDR2: LNHNV and YYDKDF (reference sequence). The CDR3 region is CATSRDVSGANVLTF. In DNA, the CDR3 is TGTGCCACCAGCAGAGACGTCTCTGGGGCCAACGTCCTGACTTTC.

The chain carries TRBV28 and TRBJ1-2, with 8 positions matching TRBD1. The CDR3 spans 15 residues. The germline CDR1 and CDR2 sequences are MDHEN and SYDVKM. V was pared by 6 bases and J by 8 bases, with 14 bases of the junction left unmatched. CDR3 sequence (DNA): TGTGCCAGCAGGGGGGAGGACAGGGAAGATCGGGGCTACACCTTC. This gives the protein CASRGEDREDRGYTF.

The chain couples TRBV5-5 to TRBJ1-2; possibly TRBD1 for D (5 bases). V was shortened by 1 base and J by 4 bases, with 26 bases between the two germline ends. CDR1 is SGHKS, CDR2 YYEKEE, per germline (reference sequence). The CDR3 extends over 19 amino acids. This CDR3 reads CASSLLPGLHTSPPYGYTF. CDR3 nucleotides: TGTGCCAGCAGCTTGCTCCCGGGACTCCACACCAGTCCTCCCTATGGCTACACCTTC.

CDR3 sequence reads: CSVVGGGNEQFF. As DNA, the CDR3 is TGCAGCGTTGTAGGGGGCGGCAATGAGCAGTTCTTC. The J gene is TRBJ2-1, the V gene TRBV29-1; TRBD1 aligns across 7 bases. V shed 4 bases and J 6 bases; nucleotides not matched to a gene: 3. In germline, CDR1 is SQVTM, CDR2 ANQGSEA. The CDR3 loop spans 12 amino acids.

The chain uses TRBV7-2 and TRBJ2-1; D is unclear. Germline values: CDR1 SGHTA, CDR2 FQGNSA. Between the trimmed V and J ends, which lost 1 base and 6 bases, there was a span of 13 bases. This CDR3 comprises 15 residues. The CDR3 nucleotides are TGTGCCAGCAGCTTAGAAGGCGGAAAGACCAATGAGCAGTTCTTC. Translating it yields CASSLEGGKTNEQFF.

The chain has TRBV29-1 and TRBJ2-6; 7 bases align to TRBD1. Losses at the gene ends were 4 bases for V and 4 bases for J; bases not matched to a gene: 7. Germline CDR1 and CDR2: SQVTM and ANQGSEA. The CDR3 runs 15 residues. The CDR3 DNA follows: TGCAGCGTTGCAAGGGGGCAATCCGGGGCCAACGTCCTGACTTTC. Translating gives CSVARGQSGANVLTF.

This clone has more than one count but fewer than ten. This chain connects TRBV7-6 to TRBJ1-1; no definite D call. V lost 1 base, J lost 1 base, and 10 bases lay in between. The CDR3 sequence is 15 residues long. Germline V lookup: CDR1 SGHVS, CDR2 FNYEAQ. In nucleotides, the CDR3 is TGTGCCAGCAGCTTAGGCCGGGTGCCGAACACTGAAGCTTTCTTT. The encoded protein is CASSLGRVPNTEAFF.

This rearrangement joins TRBV19 to TRBJ2-7, with 9 bases matching TRBD1. The CDR3 spans 15 residues. V gave up 3 bases and J gave up 1 base; unmatched junction bases: 4. Germline-derived CDR1 and CDR2 are LNHDA and SQIVND (reference sequence). CDR3 bases: TGTGCCAGTAGTATCGGGACAGGGTTTTCCTACGAGCAGTACTTC. This translates into CASSIGTGFSYEQYF.

The CDR3 reads CASSQYAESNYNEQFF. The CDR3 coding sequence is TGTGCCAGCAGCCAATATGCGGAATCAAACTACAATGAGCAGTTCTTC. This chain uses TRBV4-2 with TRBJ2-1; D not resolved. V dropped 2 bases and J dropped 3 bases, with 14 bases sitting between them. Germline CDR1 reads LGHNA; CDR2 reads YNFKEQ. The CDR3 has 16 residues.

The chain couples TRBV28 to TRBJ2-7; D is perhaps TRBD1 (6 bases). The germline V gene has CDR1 MDHEN and CDR2 SYDVKM. Trimming took 8 bases from V and 4 from J, leaving 12 bases between them. The length of the CDR3 is 12 residues. The CDR3 DNA is TGTGCCAGCGGATTGCAGGGGTACGAGCAGTACTTC. The encoded protein is CASGLQGYEQYF.

The chain uses TRBV28 and TRBJ2-7; 7 bases align to TRBD2. The V gene end was trimmed by 0 bases and the J gene end by 2 bases; junction bases not matched to a gene: 13. The germline CDR1 and CDR2 sequences are MDHEN and SYDVKM. The CDR3 runs to 18 residues. CDR3 sequence (DNA): TGTGCCAGCAGTTTATGGCGGGGGATCGGCCAAGGGGCCTACGAGCAGTACTTC. Its translation: CASSLWRGIGQGAYEQYF.

The chain links TRBV6-5 to TRBJ2-1, with D perhaps TRBD2 (5 bases). The CDR3 consists of 16 residues. Trimming cost V 2 bases and J 7 bases, with 18 bases left between them. Per germline, CDR1 MNHEY and CDR2 SVGAGI. CDR3 amino acids: CASSYSHGVETNEQFF. The CDR3 nucleotides are TGTGCCAGCAGTTACAGCCACGGGGTGGAGACAAATGAGCAGTTCTTC.